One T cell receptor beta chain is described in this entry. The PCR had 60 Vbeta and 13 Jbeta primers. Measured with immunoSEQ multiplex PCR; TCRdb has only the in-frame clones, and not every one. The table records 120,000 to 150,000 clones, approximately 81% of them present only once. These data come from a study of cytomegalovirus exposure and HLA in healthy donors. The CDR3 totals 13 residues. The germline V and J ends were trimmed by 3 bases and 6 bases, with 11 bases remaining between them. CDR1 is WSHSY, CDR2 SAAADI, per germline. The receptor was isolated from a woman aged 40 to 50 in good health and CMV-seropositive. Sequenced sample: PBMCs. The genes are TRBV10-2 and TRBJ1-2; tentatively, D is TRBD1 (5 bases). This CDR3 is CASSEKGRDGYTF. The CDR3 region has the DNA TGCGCCAGCAGTGAAAAGGGGAGGGATGGCTACACCTTC.